This T cell receptor (beta chain) was identified in a study of naive and memory T cell subsets. An equimolar mix of two oligonucleotides served as the beta constant-region primer for TRBC1 and TRBC2. Four rounds of PCR amplified the ligated cDNA using nested alpha and beta constant-region primers plus SP2. TCRdb recomputed calls from the UMI-ligation and nested PCR reads with MiXCR, one row per CDR3 protein. The sample contains 120,000 or so distinct CDR3 sequences, roughly 36% of which appear only once. The CDR3 contains 18 residues. Trimming cost V 0 bases and J 7 bases; bases outside gene matches: 13. The germline gives CDR1 DFQATT, CDR2 SNEGSKA (reference sequence).

The V call is TRBV20-1, the J call TRBJ2-4; 12 bases are shared with TRBD2. This TCR was recovered from a human donor in good health. The sample consisted of central memory CD4+ T cells from blood. This chain's CDR3 is CSARDPRSTSGSINIQYF. CDR3 DNA sequence: TGCAGTGCTAGAGACCCCCGATCGACTAGCGGGAGTATCAACATTCAGTACTTC.